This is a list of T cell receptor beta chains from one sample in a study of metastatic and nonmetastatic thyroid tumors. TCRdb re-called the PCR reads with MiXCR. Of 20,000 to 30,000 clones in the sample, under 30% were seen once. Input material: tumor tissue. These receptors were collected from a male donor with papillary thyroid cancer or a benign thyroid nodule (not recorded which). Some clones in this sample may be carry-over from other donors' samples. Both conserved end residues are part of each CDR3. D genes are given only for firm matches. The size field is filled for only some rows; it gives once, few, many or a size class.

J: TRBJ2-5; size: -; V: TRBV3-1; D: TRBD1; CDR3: CASSSGGQGVETQYF; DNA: TGTGCCAGCAGCTCTGGGGGACAGGGGGTAGAGACCCAGTACTTC
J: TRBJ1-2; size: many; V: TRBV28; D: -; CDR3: CASSPSLTPNYGYTF; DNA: TGTGCCAGCAGCCCCTCGCTGACACCTAACTATGGCTACACCTTC
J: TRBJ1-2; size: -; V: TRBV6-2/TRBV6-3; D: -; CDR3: CASSYLVNYGYTF; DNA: TGTGCCAGCAGTTACCTGGTTAACTATGGCTACACCTTC
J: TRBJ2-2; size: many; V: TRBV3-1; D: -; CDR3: CASSLGRSGELFF; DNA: TGTGCCAGCAGCCTGGGGCGGAGCGGGGAGCTGTTTTTT
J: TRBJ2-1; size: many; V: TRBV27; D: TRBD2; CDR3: CASSSIPSGSSYNEQFF; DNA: TGTGCCAGCAGTTCCATCCCTAGCGGGAGCTCCTACAATGAGCAGTTCTTC
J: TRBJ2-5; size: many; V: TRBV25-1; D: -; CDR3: CASSESLRGGETQYF; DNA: TGTGCCAGCAGTGAATCTTTAAGGGGCGGGGAGACCCAGTACTTC
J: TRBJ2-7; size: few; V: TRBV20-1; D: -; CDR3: CSASGWNEQYF; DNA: TGCAGTGCTTCAGGGTGGAACGAGCAGTACTTC
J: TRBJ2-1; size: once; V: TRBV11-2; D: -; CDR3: CAISQPGGRYGNEQFF; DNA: TGTGCCATCAGCCAACCAGGTGGAAGGTACGGCAATGAGCAGTTCTTC
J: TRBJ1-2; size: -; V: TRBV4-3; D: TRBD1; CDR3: CASSQVPGTGGSYTF; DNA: TGCGCCAGCAGCCAAGTCCCCGGGACAGGGGGAAGCTACACCTTC
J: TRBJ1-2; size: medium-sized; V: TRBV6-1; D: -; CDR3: CASRGDLNGYTF; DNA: TGTGCCAGCAGGGGAGACCTTAATGGCTACACCTTC
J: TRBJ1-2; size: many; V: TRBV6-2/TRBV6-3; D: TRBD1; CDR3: CASRGTGSNYGYTF; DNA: TGTGCCAGCAGGGGGACAGGGAGTAACTATGGCTACACCTTC
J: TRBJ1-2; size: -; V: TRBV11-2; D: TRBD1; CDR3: CASRSYHRGSGYGYTF; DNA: TGTGCCAGCAGATCGTACCACAGGGGATCCGGCTATGGCTACACCTTC
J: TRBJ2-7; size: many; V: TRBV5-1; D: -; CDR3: CASSLGVLSYEQYF; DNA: TGCGCCAGCAGCTTGGGGGTACTATCCTACGAGCAGTACTTC
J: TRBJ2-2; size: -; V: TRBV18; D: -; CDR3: CASSPLQGHGELFF; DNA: TGTGCCAGCTCACCACTTCAGGGGCACGGGGAGCTGTTTTTT
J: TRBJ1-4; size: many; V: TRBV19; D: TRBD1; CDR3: CASWNRGNEKLFF; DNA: TGTGCCAGTTGGAACAGGGGTAATGAAAAACTGTTTTTT
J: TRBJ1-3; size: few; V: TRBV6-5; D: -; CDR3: CASSYGVTSGNTIYF; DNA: TGTGCCAGCAGTTACGGGGTGACATCTGGAAACACCATATATTTT
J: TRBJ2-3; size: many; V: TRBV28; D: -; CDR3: CASSPDEVGATDTQYF; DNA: TGTGCCAGCAGTCCAGACGAGGTGGGGGCCACAGATACGCAGTATTTT
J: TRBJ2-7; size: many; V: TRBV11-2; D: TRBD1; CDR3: CASSGQGISYEQYF; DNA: TGTGCCAGCAGCGGACAGGGGATCTCCTACGAGCAGTACTTC
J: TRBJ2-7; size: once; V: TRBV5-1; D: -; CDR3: CASSPSPTCTGGDEQYF; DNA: TGCGCCAGCAGCCCATCCCCTACCTGTACAGGGGGGGACGAGCAGTACTTC
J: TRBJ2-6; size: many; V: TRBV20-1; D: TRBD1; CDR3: CSARDLLGQGGFGANVLTF; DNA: TGCAGTGCTAGAGATCTCCTTGGACAGGGGGGATTTGGGGCCAACGTCCTGACTTTC
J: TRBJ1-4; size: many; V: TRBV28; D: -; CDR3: CASSLGRGFGEKLFF; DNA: TGTGCCAGCAGTTTAGGGAGGGGGTTCGGTGAAAAACTGTTTTTT
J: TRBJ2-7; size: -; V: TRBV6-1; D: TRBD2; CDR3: CASSEIGVAGFDEQYF; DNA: TGTGCAAGCAGTGAAATCGGAGTAGCGGGGTTCGACGAGCAGTACTTC
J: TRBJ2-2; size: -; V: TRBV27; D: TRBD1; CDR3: CASSLAKTGANTGELFF; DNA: TGTGCCAGCAGTTTAGCTAAGACAGGGGCGAACACCGGGGAGCTGTTTTTT
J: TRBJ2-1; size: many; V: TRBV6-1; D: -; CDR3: CASSPRDPAMEQFF; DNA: TGTGCCAGCAGTCCCAGGGACCCTGCAATGGAGCAGTTCTTC
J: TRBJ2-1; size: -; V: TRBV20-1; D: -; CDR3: CSSLRTWGRYNEQFF; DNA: TGCAGTTCTCTAAGGACATGGGGCCGGTACAATGAGCAGTTCTTC
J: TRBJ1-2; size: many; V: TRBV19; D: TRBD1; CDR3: CASSMTGQDGYTF; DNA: TGTGCCAGTAGTATGACAGGGCAGGATGGCTACACCTTC
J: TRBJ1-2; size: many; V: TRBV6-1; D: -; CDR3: CASRWGNYGYTF; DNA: TGTGCCAGCAGGTGGGGTAACTATGGCTACACCTTC
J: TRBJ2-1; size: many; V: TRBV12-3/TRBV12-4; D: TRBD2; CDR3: CASNPGTSGASSYNEQFF; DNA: TGTGCCAGCAACCCCGGGACTAGCGGGGCGAGCTCCTACAATGAGCAGTTCTTC
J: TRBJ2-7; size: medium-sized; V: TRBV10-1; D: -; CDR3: CASSESGAERDEQYF; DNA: TGCGCCAGCAGTGAGTCGGGGGCTGAGCGGGACGAGCAGTACTTC
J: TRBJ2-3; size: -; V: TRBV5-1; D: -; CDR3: CASSFVMRAGPTDTQYF; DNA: TGCGCCAGCAGCTTTGTGATGCGTGCCGGCCCCACAGATACGCAGTATTTT
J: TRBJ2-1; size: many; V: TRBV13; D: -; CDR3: CASSVASPWYNEQFF; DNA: TGTGCCAGCAGCGTAGCTTCCCCGTGGTACAATGAGCAGTTCTTC
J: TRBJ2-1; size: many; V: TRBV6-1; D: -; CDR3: CASSSRGYNEQFF; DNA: TGTGCCAGCAGTTCCCGGGGTTACAATGAGCAGTTCTTC
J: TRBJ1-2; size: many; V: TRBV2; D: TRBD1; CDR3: CASSGDRTGGYTF; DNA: TGTGCCAGCAGTGGGGACAGGACGGGTGGCTACACCTTC
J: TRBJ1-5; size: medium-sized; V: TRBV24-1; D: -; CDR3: CATSDQDVNQPQHF; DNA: TGTGCCACCAGTGACCAGGACGTCAATCAGCCCCAGCATTTT
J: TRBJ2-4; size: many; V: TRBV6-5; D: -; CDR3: CASSSNRGGWAKNIQYF; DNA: TGTGCCAGCAGTTCCAACAGGGGAGGGTGGGCCAAAAACATTCAGTACTTC
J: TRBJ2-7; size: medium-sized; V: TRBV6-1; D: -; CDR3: CASSWAGSSSYEQYF; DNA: TGTGCCAGCAGTTGGGCGGGGTCCTCCTCCTACGAGCAGTACTTC
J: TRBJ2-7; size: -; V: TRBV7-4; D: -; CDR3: CASSGVSYDQYF; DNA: TGTGCCAGCAGTGGGGTTTCCTACGATCAGTACTTC
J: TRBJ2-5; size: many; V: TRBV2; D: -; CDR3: CASTRDWNKETQYF; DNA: TGTGCCAGCACCCGGGACTGGAACAAAGAGACCCAGTACTTC
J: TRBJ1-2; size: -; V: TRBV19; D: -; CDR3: CASKNRAGNYGYTF; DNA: TGTGCCAGTAAGAACAGGGCGGGTAACTATGGCTACACCTTC
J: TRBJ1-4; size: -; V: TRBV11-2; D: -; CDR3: CASSLVHREKLFF; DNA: TGTGCCAGCAGCTTAGTTCATAGAGAAAAACTGTTTTTT
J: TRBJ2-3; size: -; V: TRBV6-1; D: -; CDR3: CASSEIGQPTDTQYF; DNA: TGTGCCAGCAGTGAAATAGGACAACCGACAGATACGCAGTATTTT
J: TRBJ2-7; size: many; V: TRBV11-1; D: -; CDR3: CASSLAGFTYEQYF; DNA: TGTGCCAGCAGCTTAGCGGGTTTTACCTACGAGCAGTACTTC
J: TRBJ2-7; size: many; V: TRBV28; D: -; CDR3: CASSSQGMGGGSSYEQYF; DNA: TGTGCCAGCAGTTCCCAGGGGATGGGGGGGGGGAGTTCCTACGAGCAGTACTTC
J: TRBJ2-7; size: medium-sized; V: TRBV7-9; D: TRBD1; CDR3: CASSSLDRGDYEQYF; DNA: TGTGCCAGCAGCTCCTTGGACAGGGGAGACTACGAGCAGTACTTC